The TCR beta chain under discussion was sequenced for a study of blood T cell repertoires in COVID-19. Looking at the study overall: Spain, Italy and the United States supplied samples that represented acute and convalescent COVID-19.

TCRdb's copy holds only in-frame clones and misses some; the assay was immunoSEQ multiplex PCR. The profile shows 200,000 or so clones, about 85% of them singletons. Germline V gene lookup returns CDR1 MNHEY and CDR2 SVGEGT. Germline trimming cut 0 bases from V and 8 bases from J; bases unmatched to any gene: 4. The CDR3 covers 14 residues. The sequence derives from a man aged 50 or older who had recovered from COVID-19. Sample: peripheral blood. This rearrangement joins TRBV6-2 or TRBV6-3 to TRBJ2-1, with TRBD1 matching 7 bases. CDR3 amino acids: CASSYSIGGHEQFF. CDR3 bases: TGTGCCAGCAGTTACTCGATAGGGGGCCATGAGCAGTTCTTC.